The source of this T cell receptor (beta chain) is a study of T-cell memory formation after mild COVID-19. Study results and caveats: Later expanders leaned CD4+, whereas clones that contracted between day 15 and 85 were balanced CD4/CD8. Pre-infection memory held some responding clones, suggesting pre-existing cross-reactive T cells responded. CD4+ clones that contracted lay mainly in CM and EM; CD8+ ones lay in EMRA.

This clonotype was counted at least ten times. Its antigen is not identified. 5'RACE primed from the constant segment yielded TCR alpha and TCR beta cDNA libraries bearing sample barcodes and UMIs. TCRdb itself ran the 5' RACE reads through MiXCR, one entry per CDR3 protein. The sample gives around 300,000 distinct CDR3 sequences, roughly an eighth of which show up once; 22% is in the top ten. Germline V gene lookup returns CDR1 DFQATT and CDR2 SNEGSKA (reference sequence). The CDR3 runs to 15 residues. The V gene end was trimmed by 6 bases and the J gene end by 0 bases; junction bases not matched to a gene: 6.

The sample consisted of PBMCs or a T cell subset sorted from them (not recorded which). The V call is TRBV20-1, the J call TRBJ2-7, with TRBD2 matching over 12 bases. The receptor comes from a man aged 18 to 35 who had mild COVID-19 (a few samples of this study predate the infection). Cell type and time point are not known. Written as DNA, the CDR3 is TGCAGTGCCAAAACTAGCGGGGGGAACTCCTACGAGCAGTACGTC. Amino acids: CSAKTSGGNSYEQYV.